The 2 T cell receptor beta chains in this list originate from one sample, sequenced in a study of cytomegalovirus exposure and HLA in healthy donors. PCR amplification relied on 60 Vbeta primers (plus 13 Jbeta primers). Produced via immunoSEQ multiplex PCR; TCRdb's table is partial and in-frame only. The sample lists roughly 140,000 clones, 70% to 85% occurring once. The sequenced sample consisted of PBMCs. These receptors all stem from a woman in her sixties in good health and CMV-seropositive.

This chain uses TRBV4-3 with TRBJ2-7; TRBD2 agrees at 11 bases. The CDR3 is 16 residues long. Germline CDR1 reads LGHNA; CDR2 reads YSLEER. V was pared by 0 bases and J by 3 bases, with 4 bases of the junction left unmatched. CDR3 nucleotide sequence: TGCGCCAGCAGCCAAGAATCCGGGACTAGCGGCTACGAGCAGTACTTC. The encoded protein is CASSQESGTSGYEQYF.

The chain is built from TRBV7-9 and TRBJ2-7, with D possibly being TRBD1 (5 bases). The germline gives CDR1 SEHNR, CDR2 FQNEAQ (reference sequence). The CDR3 has 14 amino acids. V lost 2 bases and J 2 bases, leaving 10 bases between the germline ends. The CDR3 sequence is CASSLPDKTYEQYF. The CDR3 nucleotides read TGTGCCAGCAGCTTACCGGACAAGACCTACGAGCAGTACTTC.